A selection of T cell receptor beta chains follows, all from one sample in a study of regulatory T cells in long-lasting Graves disease. One entry per CDR3 protein results from TCRdb running MiXCR on the multiplex PCR reads. This table holds around 460,000 distinct CDR3 sequences, about a fifth found once. The sample in question was peripheral blood mononuclear cells (PBMCs), obtained when the disease was refractory, from a patient treated with antithyroid drugs. The receptors here all came from a female donor with Graves disease. Both conserved end residues are part of each CDR3.

V gene,J gene,CDR3 protein
TRBV5-4,TRBJ2-5,CTSSSGSPDRYQETQYF
TRBV7-3,TRBJ2-2,CASSLGLITGELFF
TRBV6-1,TRBJ2-5,CASSPVGKETQYF
TRBV5-1,TRBJ1-6,CASSLSGQGLSPLHF
TRBV14,TRBJ1-1,CASSQGVRNTEAFF
TRBV11-1,TRBJ2-7,CASSPGQGNSVQYF
TRBV5-8,TRBJ1-4,CASSLQGGLNEKLFF
TRBV6-5,TRBJ2-7,CASSYSYRGGYEQYF
TRBV11-2,TRBJ2-5,CASSLSKGGQETQYF
TRBV3-1,TRBJ1-1,CASSQGGRNTEAFF
TRBV5-1,TRBJ1-3,CASSEQSSGNTIYF
TRBV30,TRBJ1-3,CAWSGEGGNTIYF